These 32 T cell receptor beta chains share one sample of origin, sequenced in a study of blood T cell repertoires in COVID-19. Assay: immunoSEQ multiplex PCR; the TCRdb copy retains only in-frame clones and omits some. The data show under 200,000 clones, roughly 86% seen once. The source material was PBMCs or T cells enriched from blood (not recorded which). These TCRs come from a middle-aged man with acute COVID-19.

This sequence joins TRBV14 and TRBJ1-3; D possibly corresponds to TRBD1 (5 bases). Trimming removed 4 bases from V and 10 bases from J, with 14 bases in between. The germline V gene encodes CDR1 SGHDN and CDR2 FVKESK. The CDR3 spans 13 residues. The CDR3 nucleotides are TGTGCCAGCAGCCGGGGGACTTCCACAACCATATATTTT. This codes for CASSRGTSTTIYF. Full variable domain (remainder filled in from reference TRBV14 and TRBJ1-3): EAGVTQFPSHSVIEKGQTVTLRCDPISGHDNLYWYRRVMGKEIKFLLHFVKESKQDESGMPNNRFLAERTGGTYSTLKVQPAELEDSGVYFCASSRGTSTTIYFGEGSWLTVV.

To note about this clone: Distinct nucleotide sequences in the sample also encode this CDR3. V usage is TRBV20-1 and J usage is TRBJ2-7, with 9 bases fitting TRBD2. Germline values: CDR1 DFQATT, CDR2 SNEGSKA (reference sequence). With V trimmed by 6 bases and J by 0 bases, 3 bases remained unmatched. The CDR3 spans 13 residues. For the CDR3, the DNA is TGCAGTGCCAGTAGCGGGAGCTCCTACGAGCAGTACTTC. It codes for CSASSGSSYEQYF.

The chain uses TRBV25-1 and TRBJ2-3; D perhaps matches TRBD2 (5 bases). V gave up 7 bases and J gave up 4 bases, with 24 bases separating them. The CDR3 contains 17 residues. Germline V gives CDR1 MGHDK, CDR2 SYGVNS. CDR3 protein: CASTHPDPTSDADTQYF. The CDR3 DNA sequence: TGTGCCAGCACCCATCCCGACCCAACTAGTGACGCAGATACGCAGTATTTT.

The V and J genes are TRBV9 and TRBJ2-1, with D possibly being TRBD2 (6 bases). Germline V gene data show CDR1 as SGDLS and CDR2 as YYNGEE. Trimming shortened V by 0 bases and J by 6 bases, and 16 bases separated the two germline ends. The CDR3 is 16 residues long. CDR3 bases: TGTGCCAGCAGCGTAGGAGCTAGCGACCCCCTCAATGAGCAGTTCTTC. Protein: CASSVGASDPLNEQFF.

This chain uses TRBV4-1 with TRBJ2-7; 7 bases agree with TRBD1. The CDR3 covers 14 residues. Germline CDR1 reads MGHRA; CDR2 reads YSYEKL. The V gene end was trimmed by 2 bases and the J gene end by 6 bases; junction bases not matched to a gene: 7. In DNA, the CDR3 is TGCGCCAGCAGCCAAAACCGGGACAGTCGCGAGCAGTACTTC. Amino acids: CASSQNRDSREQYF.

The gene calls are TRBV5-1 and TRBJ2-3; 9 positions match TRBD2. Per germline, CDR1 SGHRS and CDR2 YFSETQ. Losses at the gene ends were 1 base for V and 4 bases for J; bases not matched to a gene: 7. The CDR3 extends over 16 amino acids. The CDR3 DNA sequence: TGCGCCAGCAGCTTGCAGCCTAGCGGGACCCCAGATACGCAGTATTTT. Translating it yields CASSLQPSGTPDTQYF.

In its sample, this clone was seen once. The chain joins TRBV9 to TRBJ2-1; TRBD2 is a possible D gene (5 bases). V gave up 0 bases and J gave up 9 bases, with 13 bases separating them. Per germline, CDR1 SGDLS and CDR2 YYNGEE. The CDR3 is made up of 14 amino acids. The CDR3 loop reads CASSVGSSGFEQFF. In DNA, the CDR3 is TGTGCCAGCAGCGTAGGTTCCTCGGGATTTGAGCAGTTCTTC.

This clone has more than one count but fewer than ten. The chain links TRBV5-1 to TRBJ1-2, with 8 bases identical to TRBD1. CDR3 length: 14 residues. The germline gives CDR1 SGHRS, CDR2 YFSETQ. V dropped 4 bases and J dropped 6; count of bases not matched to a gene: 8. CDR3 DNA: TGCGCCAGCAGCCCACAGGGACAGGCCAATGGCTACACCTTC. Translated: CASSPQGQANGYTF.

The rearrangement links TRBV7-2 to TRBJ2-5, with D possibly being TRBD2 (6 bases). This CDR3 comprises 13 residues. With 0 bases removed from V and 8 bases from J, the gap between germline ends came to 10 bases. CDR1 and CDR2 from the germline V gene are SGHTA and FQGNSA. The CDR3 DNA is TGTGCCAGCAGCTTAGCGGGGGGAGTAACCCAGTACTTC. This codes for CASSLAGGVTQYF.

Worth noting for this clone: Its ends do not fully match the called genes, so a read error is possible. The chain links TRBV7-7 to TRBJ2-3, with 7 bases that match TRBD2. Germline loops: CDR1 SSHAT, CDR2 FNYEAQ (reference sequence). The CDR3 is made up of 18 amino acids. CDR3 in amino acids: CASSLNPLTSSRLDTQYF. The CDR3 nucleotides are TGTGCTAGCAGCTTAAACCCCCTGACTAGCTCCCGCTTGGATACGCAGTATTTT.

The chain carries TRBV9 and TRBJ2-2; weak D call: TRBD2 (5 bases). Trimming cost V 0 bases and J 8 bases, with 20 bases left between them. The CDR3 is 17 residues long. Per germline, CDR1 SGDLS and CDR2 YYNGEE. The CDR3 loop reads CASSVGLGEGVTGELFF. The CDR3 DNA reads TGTGCCAGCAGCGTAGGGCTCGGAGAGGGCGTTACGGGGGAGCTGTTTTTT.

V gene TRBV5-1 combines with J gene TRBJ1-4; D possibly corresponds to TRBD1 (6 bases). The CDR3 is made up of 15 amino acids. Germline-derived CDR1 and CDR2 are SGHRS and YFSETQ. Trimming pared 4 bases from V and 8 bases from J, leaving 18 bases between. The CDR3 protein is CASSPTGRIGEKLFF. The CDR3 DNA follows: TGCGCCAGCAGCCCCACAGGGCGGATTGGAGAAAAACTGTTTTTT.

This chain links TRBV10-3 with TRBJ2-1; 8 bases line up with TRBD1. Germline V lookup: CDR1 ENHRY, CDR2 SYGVKD. The CDR3 loop spans 14 amino acids. J lost 6 bases, V lost 3 bases, and 4 bases had no gene match. The CDR3 sequence is CAISDQGASNEQFF. CDR3 DNA: TGTGCCATCAGTGACCAGGGGGCGAGCAATGAGCAGTTCTTC.

The genes are TRBV10-3 and TRBJ1-3, with 8 bases fitting TRBD1. The CDR3 sequence is 16 residues long. CDR1 is ENHRY, CDR2 SYGVKD, per germline. The V and J ends lost 5 bases and 0 bases, in that order; junction bases with no gene match: 6. The CDR3 here is CAISLDREASGNTIYF. The CDR3 DNA sequence: TGTGCCATCAGTTTGGACAGGGAGGCCTCTGGAAACACCATATATTTT.

The chain couples TRBV30 to TRBJ2-2; 7 bases match TRBD1. The germline CDR1 and CDR2 sequences are GTSNPN and SVGIG (reference sequence). This CDR3 contains 15 residues. The trim removed 5 bases at V and 1 base at J, leaving 7 bases unmatched. The CDR3 nucleotides are TGTGCCTGGGCGCCGGGACAGAAGAACACCGGGGAGCTGTTTTTT. Translated, it gives CAWAPGQKNTGELFF.

The chain links TRBV3-1 (or the pseudogene TRBV3-2) to TRBJ1-6; D is undetermined. Germline-derived CDR1 and CDR2 are LGHDT and YNNKEL (reference sequence). This CDR3 comprises 14 residues. The ends were cut back, 3 bases at V and 7 bases at J, with 10 bases in the middle. This CDR3 reads CASSQGRQNSPLHF. The CDR3 DNA reads TGTGCCAGCAGCCAGGGCAGGCAGAATTCACCCCTCCACTTT.

The CDR3 is CASRTGTGYGYTF. The DNA of the CDR3 is TGTGCCAGCAGAACCGGGACAGGCTATGGCTACACCTTC. The genes are TRBV6-5 and TRBJ1-2; 8 bases map to TRBD1. The CDR3 loop spans 13 amino acids. Germline V lookup: CDR1 MNHEY, CDR2 SVGAGI. The trim removed 6 bases at V and 4 bases at J, leaving 4 bases unmatched.

This clone was recorded once. The chain carries TRBV7-3 and TRBJ1-5, with D unclear. The V end lost 2 bases, the J end lost 4 bases, and 6 bases lay between the germline ends. The CDR3 length is 13 residues. CDR1 is SGHTA and CDR2 is FQGTGA in the germline V gene. The CDR3 reads CASSLEENQPQHF. For the CDR3, the DNA is TGTGCCAGCAGCTTAGAAGAGAATCAGCCCCAGCATTTT.

V gene TRBV10-3 combines with J gene TRBJ2-7; 10 bases align to TRBD2. CDR3 length: 18 residues. Germline CDR1 and CDR2: ENHRY and SYGVKD. V trimming: 4 bases; J trimming: 2 bases; junction bases outside the gene matches: 14. CDR3 sequence (DNA): TGTGCCATCAGTGCCTATTTCCCGACTAGCGGGTTACCCTACGAGCAGTACTTC. Translated, it gives CAISAYFPTSGLPYEQYF.

The chain couples TRBV19 to TRBJ2-7; TRBD2 matches at 9 bases. This CDR3 spans 17 amino acids. Looked up from germline, CDR1 is LNHDA and CDR2 is SQIVND (reference sequence). With V trimmed by 5 bases and J by 2 bases, 13 bases remained unmatched. The CDR3 DNA is TGTGCCAGTAGTCTTCGCTTGGGGCGGGAGGGCCCCTACGAGCAGTACTTC. This sequence encodes CASSLRLGREGPYEQYF.

This clone appeared a single time. This chain links TRBV5-1 with TRBJ2-2; possible D gene TRBD2, 5 bases. Trimming took off 0 bases at V and 1 base at J, with 7 bases between the two ends. The CDR3 is 15 residues long. Germline assignment: CDR1 SGHRS and CDR2 YFSETQ. In DNA form, the CDR3 reads TGCGCCAGCAGCTTGGCGGGGAAGAACACCGGGGAGCTGTTTTTT. Translated, it gives CASSLAGKNTGELFF.

About this clone itself: Germline is not matched at one junction end, which may reflect a read error. The chain links TRBV5-1 to TRBJ1-2; 7 nucleotides match TRBD1. The CDR3 sequence is 16 residues long. Germline CDR1 and CDR2: SGHRS and YFSETQ. This CDR3 is CASSATGTASNYGYTF. CDR3 sequence (DNA): TGCGCCAGCAGCGCAACCGGGACAGCCTCTAACTATGGTTACACCTTC.

J is TRBJ1-4 and V is TRBV5-6; 9 nucleotides line up with TRBD1. This CDR3 is built from 15 residues. Trimming at V came to 4 bases and at J to 3 bases, leaving 4 bases not matched to a gene. CDR1 and CDR2 (germline): SGHDT, YYEEEE. The CDR3 DNA sequence: TGTGCCAGCAGCCAACAGGGGGCAGCTAATGAAAAACTGTTTTTT. It yields the protein CASSQQGAANEKLFF.

The rearrangement joins TRBV5-8 to TRBJ2-3, with 9 nucleotides matching TRBD1. Germline CDR1 reads SGHTS; CDR2 reads YDEGEE. The CDR3 covers 14 residues. The trim removed 9 bases at V and 3 bases at J, leaving 8 bases unmatched. In DNA, the CDR3 is TGTGCCACTTCGGGACAGGGAGGTACAGATACGCAGTATTTT. Translating it yields CATSGQGGTDTQYF.

In this sample, this clone turned up once. V is TRBV28 and J is TRBJ1-3; tentative D call: TRBD1 (5 bases). Trimming shortened V by 6 bases and J by 0 bases, and 9 bases separated the two germline ends. Germline V gene lookup returns CDR1 MDHEN and CDR2 SYDVKM. The CDR3 runs 14 residues. CDR3 coding DNA: TGTGCCAGCAGGACAGTCCACTCTGGAAACACCATATATTTT. Translating gives CASRTVHSGNTIYF. Based on the CDR3 plus reference TRBV28 and TRBJ1-3, the full variable domain is DVKVTQSSRYLVKRTGEKVFLECVQDMDHENMFWYRQDPGLGLRLIYFSYDVKMKEKGDIPEGYSVSREKKERFSLILESASTNQTSMYLCASRTVHSGNTIYFGEGSWLTVV.

The chain couples TRBV19 to TRBJ2-5; 7 nucleotides align to TRBD2. The CDR3 sequence is 16 residues long. Germline V gene sequence: CDR1 LNHDA, CDR2 SQIVND (reference sequence). V gave up 3 bases and J gave up 2 bases; unmatched junction bases: 9. The CDR3 DNA reads TGTGCCAGTAGTATCACCCACGAGGGAGGGCAAGAGACCCAGTACTTC. Amino acids: CASSITHEGGQETQYF. Full variable domain (outside the CDR3, taken from reference TRBV19 and TRBJ2-5): DGGITQSPKYLFRKEGQNVTLSCEQNLNHDAMYWYRQDPGQGLRLIYYSQIVNDFQKGDIAEGYSVSREKKESFPLTVTSAQKNPTAFYLCASSITHEGGQETQYFGPGTRLLVL.

This clone has a handful of counts. The rearrangement joins TRBV21-1 to TRBJ1-2. TRBV21-1 is described as a pseudogene. This CDR3 region has 14 residues. CDR3 sequence: CASSLTRGNYGYTF. In DNA form, the CDR3 reads TGTGCCAGCAGTCTCACAAGAGGTAACTATGGCTACACCTTC.

The rearrangement links TRBV3-1 (or the pseudogene TRBV3-2) to TRBJ1-2; 12 nucleotides match TRBD1. The germline V gene encodes CDR1 LGHDT and CDR2 YNNKEL (reference sequence). V shed 0 bases, J shed 6 bases, and the junction held 2 bases outside the gene matches. The CDR3 sequence is 15 residues long. CDR3 coding DNA: TGTGCCAGCAGCCAAGAAGGGACAGGGGGCAATGGCTACACCTTC. Protein sequence: CASSQEGTGGNGYTF.

V and J are TRBV27 and TRBJ2-7; 10 bases are a match to TRBD2. The length of the CDR3 is 16 residues. CDR1 is MNHEY, CDR2 SMNVEV, per germline (reference sequence). After removal of 5 bases from V and 3 bases from J, the junction contained 10 bases not matched to a gene. As DNA, the CDR3 is TGTGCCAGCAGTAGCATATTGGCTAGCGGGAGCTACGAGCAGTACTTC. Its translation: CASSSILASGSYEQYF.

The chain joins TRBV18 to TRBJ2-7, with TRBD1 matching 10 bases. The J segment lost 3 bases and the V segment lost 3 bases, leaving 5 bases of the junction unmatched. Germline-derived CDR1 and CDR2 are KGHSH and LQKENI. The CDR3 is 15 residues long. The CDR3 loop is CASSPAGTGDYEQYF. The CDR3, as DNA: TGTGCCAGCTCACCCGCTGGGACAGGGGACTACGAGCAGTACTTC. The full variable domain, completed using reference TRBV18 and TRBJ2-7, is NAGVMQNPRHLVRRRGQEARLRCSPMKGHSHVYWYRQLPEEGLKFMVYLQKENIIDESGMPKERFSAEFPKEGPSILRIQQVVRGDSAAYFCASSPAGTGDYEQYFGPGTRLTVT.

This chain connects TRBV19 to TRBJ2-1; 7 bases match TRBD2. Per germline, CDR1 LNHDA and CDR2 SQIVND (reference sequence). This CDR3 contains 16 residues. With 5 bases clipped from V and 5 bases from J, the junction kept 12 bases outside the gene matches. This chain's CDR3 is CASSRRAGVQDNEQFF. CDR3 nucleotide sequence: TGTGCCAGTAGTCGGCGGGCGGGAGTACAAGACAATGAGCAGTTCTTC.

This clone was picked up a small number of times. This chain joins TRBV24-1 and TRBJ2-7; 7 positions agree with TRBD2. Looked up from germline, CDR1 is KGHDR and CDR2 is SFDVKD. CDR3 length equals 14 residues. V lost 5 bases and J lost 5; bases outside the gene matches: 8. The CDR3 sequence: CATSVAGASHEQYF. The CDR3 DNA is TGTGCCACCAGTGTGGCGGGAGCGTCCCACGAGCAGTACTTC.